What follows is one T cell receptor beta chain and its context. As yet, its antigen is unknown. This sample was taken from a study of metastatic and nonmetastatic thyroid tumors. Study summary: Both malignant and benign thyroid patients supplied peripheral blood and tumor or nodule tissue samples, across which the repertoires of these patients were then compared.

In the source study's methods: Variation in CDR3 across clinicopathological groups served as the basis for constructing a distant-metastasis classifier in papillary thyroid cancer. TCRdb recomputed clones from the PCR reads via MiXCR. TCRdb's processing, not the study's, gives the V and J calls here. Of around 20,000 clones in the sample, 27% are singletons; the top ten hold approximately 6.3%. Study-level results: The reported finding was significantly higher TCR beta diversity in malignant thyroid tumors relative to benign nodules, in blood and tumor.

Each patient went into thyroid surgery without having received any treatment. The CDR3 is made up of 18 amino acids. CDR1 is MGHDK and CDR2 is SYGVNS in the germline V gene. Trimming took off 6 bases at V and 1 base at J, with 23 bases between the two ends. The genes are TRBV25-1 and TRBJ2-3, with D perhaps matching TRBD2 (10 bases). The sample comprised blood. The TCR sequence derives from a female donor with papillary thyroid cancer or a benign thyroid nodule (not recorded which). Some clones in this sample may be carry-over from other donors' samples. The CDR3 DNA follows: TGTGCCAGCAGCCTAGCCGGGACAGGGACTAGCGGCACAGATACGCAGTATTTT. This encodes CASSLAGTGTSGTDTQYF.